This TCR beta chain was found in a study of blood T cell repertoires in COVID-19. Study details: Samples taken during acute and convalescent COVID-19 were collected in the United States, Italy and Spain.

This CDR3 spans 18 amino acids. Germline loops: CDR1 SGDLS, CDR2 YYNGEE. V trimming: 0 bases; J trimming: 2 bases; junction bases outside the gene matches: 13. As originally analysed: Nucleated cell number was recorded as an estimate derived from reference gene primer amplification. Data came from immunoSEQ multiplex PCR; TCRdb stores just in-frame clones and leaves some out. V and J calls plus clone size are reproduced from that table; the DNA served to infer D and trimming. The table records about 70,000 clones, about 90% of them present only once. The TCR originated in a human donor in a cohort sampled during active COVID-19. Material: peripheral blood. The V call is TRBV9, the J call TRBJ2-7, with 8 bases matching TRBD2. CDR3 nucleotides: TGTGCCAGCAGCGTAGCACGGCGGGAGGTTACCCCGACCTACGAGCAGTACTTC. It specifies CASSVARREVTPTYEQYF. Full variable domain (outside the CDR3, taken from reference TRBV9 and TRBJ2-7): DSGVTQTPKHLITATGQRVTLRCSPRSGDLSVYWYQQSLDQGLQFLIQYYNGEERAKGNILERFSAQQFPDLHSELNLSSLELGDSALYFCASSVARREVTPTYEQYFGPGTRLTVT.